A selection of T cell receptor beta chains follows, all from one sample in a study of T cell repertoires in cytomegalovirus infection. TCRdb fed the reads into MiXCR, producing one record per CDR3 protein. The top ten hold about 24% of the sample, which has more than 500,000 distinct CDR3 sequences, 16% seen once. The sequenced sample consisted of CD8+ T cells from PBMCs. Receptor source: a human donor in good health (CMV status not recorded). Some clones in this sample may be carry-over from other donors' samples. CDR3s include the opening cysteine and the closing phenylalanine or tryptophan. A D gene is named only where the DNA matches it firmly. Clone sizes are given selectively: once, few, many, or a class where the clone is expanded.

v_gene: TRBV27
d_gene: TRBD1
abundance: few
j_gene: TRBJ1-2
CDR3aa: CASSFRSLGQDYSNYGYTF
CDR3nt: TGTGCCAGCAGTTTTCGGAGCTTGGGACAGGACTATTCTAACTATGGCTACACCTTC

v_gene: TRBV7-9
d_gene: TRBD1
abundance: many
j_gene: TRBJ2-7
CDR3aa: CASSLVGTGYSYEQYF
CDR3nt: TGTGCCAGCAGCTTAGTAGGGACAGGGTACTCCTACGAGCAGTACTTC

v_gene: TRBV6-1
d_gene: -
abundance: -
j_gene: TRBJ1-5
CDR3aa: CAGRQGNQPQHF
CDR3nt: TGTGCCGGTCGACAGGGCAATCAGCCCCAGCATTTT

v_gene: TRBV11-2
d_gene: TRBD1
abundance: many
j_gene: TRBJ1-2
CDR3aa: CASSPDRTGGYYGYTF
CDR3nt: TGTGCCAGCAGCCCTGACCGGACAGGGGGCTATTATGGCTACACCTTC

v_gene: TRBV12-3/TRBV12-4
d_gene: TRBD1
abundance: -
j_gene: TRBJ1-2
CDR3aa: CASSRRDRHYVYTF
CDR3nt: TGTGCCAGCAGTCGTCGGGACAGACACTATGTTTACACCTTC

v_gene: TRBV11-2
d_gene: -
abundance: many
j_gene: TRBJ2-1
CDR3aa: CASSFWRGNEQFF
CDR3nt: TGTGCCAGCAGCTTTTGGAGGGGAAATGAGCAGTTCTTC

v_gene: TRBV5-1
d_gene: -
abundance: -
j_gene: TRBJ2-5
CDR3aa: CAGIGPSGTQYF
CDR3nt: TGCGCCGGAATCGGACCGAGCGGGACCCAGTACTTC

v_gene: TRBV7-9
d_gene: TRBD1
abundance: many
j_gene: TRBJ1-1
CDR3aa: CASSHGGQGLAFF
CDR3nt: TGTGCCAGCAGCCACGGAGGACAGGGGCTGGCTTTCTTT

v_gene: TRBV4-2
d_gene: -
abundance: few
j_gene: TRBJ2-1
CDR3aa: CASSQGWGEQFF
CDR3nt: TGTGCCAGCAGCCAAGGTTGGGGTGAGCAGTTCTTC

v_gene: TRBV20-1
d_gene: -
abundance: few
j_gene: TRBJ2-5
CDR3aa: CSARGQTEETQYF
CDR3nt: TGCAGTGCTAGGGGGCAGACAGAAGAGACCCAGTACTTC

v_gene: TRBV4-2
d_gene: -
abundance: -
j_gene: TRBJ1-1
CDR3aa: CASSQEYRNTEAFF
CDR3nt: TGTGCCAGCAGCCAAGAATACAGGAACACTGAAGCTTTCTTT

v_gene: TRBV5-4
d_gene: -
abundance: once
j_gene: TRBJ2-7
CDR3aa: CASSLAPGAREQYF
CDR3nt: TGTGCCAGCAGCTTGGCCCCAGGGGCGCGTGAGCAGTACTTC

v_gene: TRBV7-2
d_gene: -
abundance: many
j_gene: TRBJ2-7
CDR3aa: CASSSAGGPPYEQYF
CDR3nt: TGTGCCAGCAGCTCAGCCGGGGGGCCGCCCTACGAGCAGTACTTC

v_gene: TRBV9
d_gene: -
abundance: -
j_gene: TRBJ1-4
CDR3aa: CASSPSGTSSEKLFF
CDR3nt: TGTGCCAGCAGCCCCTCCGGTACTAGTAGTGAAAAACTGTTTTTT

v_gene: TRBV15
d_gene: -
abundance: few
j_gene: TRBJ2-1
CDR3aa: CATSRDEGYNEQFF
CDR3nt: TGTGCCACCAGCAGAGATGAGGGGTACAATGAGCAGTTCTTC

v_gene: TRBV4-1
d_gene: -
abundance: many
j_gene: TRBJ2-7
CDR3aa: CASSQVDSNSYEQYF
CDR3nt: TGCGCCAGCAGCCAAGTGGACAGTAACTCCTACGAGCAGTACTTC